This TCR beta chain was obtained from a study of shared clonotypes between healthy human individuals. Study summary: In total, the donors were a couple of women and three men aged 18 to 49. Notes on the study in general: Generation of non-shared clonotypes was less probable than generation of clonotypes shared by all four donors.

Evenly divided among several immunoSEQ plates was the genomic DNA of each subset. TCRdb's copy holds only in-frame clones and misses some; the assay was immunoSEQ multiplex PCR. The table has about 670,000 clones, approximately 79% seen once; the top ten hold 1.8%. Splitting of CD4+ cells produced CD45RA+ naive and CD45RA-negative memory subsets. CDR1 and CDR2 from the germline V gene are MGHDK and SYGVNS. The CDR3 covers 14 residues. V was pared by 2 bases and J by 2 bases, with 9 bases between. This clone was detected only once. Antigen: not known. The receptor comes from a young woman in good health. The V call is TRBV25-1, the J call TRBJ2-5; maybe TRBD1 (5 bases). Specimen: memory CD4+ T cells sorted from blood. Described subset: CD45RA-negative fraction. The CDR3 sequence: CASSEDHRQETQYF. DNA of the CDR3: TGTGCCAGCAGTGAAGATCACAGGCAAGAGACCCAGTACTTC. Combining the CDR3 with reference TRBV25-1 and TRBJ2-5 gives the whole variable domain EADIYQTPRYLVIGTGKKITLECSQTMGHDKMYWYQQDPGMELHLIHYSYGVNSTEKGDLSSESTVSRIRTEHFPLTLESARPSHTSQYLCASSEDHRQETQYFGPGTRLLVL.